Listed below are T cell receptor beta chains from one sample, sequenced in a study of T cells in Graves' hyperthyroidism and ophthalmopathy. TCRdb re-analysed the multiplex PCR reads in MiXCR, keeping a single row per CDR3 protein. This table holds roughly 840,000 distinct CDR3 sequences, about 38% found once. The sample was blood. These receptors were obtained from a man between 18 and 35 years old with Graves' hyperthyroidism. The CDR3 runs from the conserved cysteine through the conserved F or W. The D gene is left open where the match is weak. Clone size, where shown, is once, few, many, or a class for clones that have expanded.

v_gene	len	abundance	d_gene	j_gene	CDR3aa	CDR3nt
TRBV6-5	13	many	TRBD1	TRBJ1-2	CASSRTGSDGYTF	TGTGCCAGCAGTAGGACAGGGTCGGATGGCTACACCTTC
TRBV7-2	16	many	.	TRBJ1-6	CASSLVDAGANSPLHF	TGTGCCAGCAGCTTAGTCGATGCGGGGGCAAATTCACCCCTCCACTTT
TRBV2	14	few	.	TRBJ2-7	CASRGWESSNEQYF	TGTGCCAGCAGGGGTTGGGAATCGAGCAACGAGCAGTACTTC
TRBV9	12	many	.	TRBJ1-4	CASSVGSEKLFF	TGTGCCAGCAGCGTAGGGTCAGAAAAACTGTTTTTT
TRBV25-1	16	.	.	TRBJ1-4	CASSQPTGSTNEKLFF	TGCGCCAGCAGCCAACCTACCGGGTCCACTAATGAAAAACTGTTTTTT
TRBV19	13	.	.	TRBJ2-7	CASSLGAVNEQYF	TGTGCCAGTAGTCTAGGGGCAGTCAACGAGCAGTACTTC
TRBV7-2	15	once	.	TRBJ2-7	CASSLVIGSSYEQYF	TGTGCCAGCAGCTTAGTTATCGGGAGCTCCTACGAGCAGTACTTC
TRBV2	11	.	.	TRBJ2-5	CASPSGETQYF	TGTGCTAGTCCCTCAGGGGAGACCCAGTACTTC
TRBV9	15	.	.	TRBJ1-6	CASSVQGLDNSPLHF	TGTGCCAGCAGCGTCCAGGGACTGGATAATTCACCCCTCCACTTT
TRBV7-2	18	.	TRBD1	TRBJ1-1	CASSRGWGRGIKNTEAFF	TGTGCCAGCAGCAGGGGGTGGGGCAGGGGGATAAAGAACACTGAAGCTTTCTTT
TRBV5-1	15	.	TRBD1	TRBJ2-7	CASSRDSGQGYEQYF	TGCGCCAGCAGCCGGGACTCGGGACAGGGGTACGAGCAGTACTTC